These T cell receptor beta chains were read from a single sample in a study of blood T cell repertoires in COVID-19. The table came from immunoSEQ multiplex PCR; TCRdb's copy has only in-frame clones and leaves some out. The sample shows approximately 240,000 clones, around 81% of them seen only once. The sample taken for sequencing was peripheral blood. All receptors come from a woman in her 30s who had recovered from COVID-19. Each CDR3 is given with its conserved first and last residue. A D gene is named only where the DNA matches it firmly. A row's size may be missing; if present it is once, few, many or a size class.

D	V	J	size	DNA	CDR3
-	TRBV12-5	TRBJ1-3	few	TGTGCTAGTGGTTTGTTTCGTTTGGGCGGGAGGAATACTGGAAACACCATATATTTT	CASGLFRLGGRNTGNTIYF
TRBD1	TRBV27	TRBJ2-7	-	TGTGCCAGCAGTTTACACCGGGACAGTTCGACCTACGAGCAGTACTTC	CASSLHRDSSTYEQYF
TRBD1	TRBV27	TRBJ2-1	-	TGTGCCAGCAGTTTACGGGGGACAGGGAGGAATGAGCAGTTCTTC	CASSLRGTGRNEQFF
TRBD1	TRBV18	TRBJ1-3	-	TGTGCCAGCTCACCCCTACAGGGGGACGGAAACACCATATATTTT	CASSPLQGDGNTIYF
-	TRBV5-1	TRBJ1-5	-	TGCGCCAGCAGTAACAGCCCCAATCAGCCCCAGCATTTT	CASSNSPNQPQHF
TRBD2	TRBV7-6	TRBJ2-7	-	TGTGCCAGCAGCTTAGGCGGACTAGCCAACTACGAGCAGTACTTC	CASSLGGLANYEQYF
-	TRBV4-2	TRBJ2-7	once	TGTGCCAGCAGCCAAGATCTTGGGGGGTCCGCCTACGAGCAGTACTTC	CASSQDLGGSAYEQYF
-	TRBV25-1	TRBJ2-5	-	TGTGCCAGCAGTGACGGAGAGTTCCAAGAGACCCAGTACTTC	CASSDGEFQETQYF
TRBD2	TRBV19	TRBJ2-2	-	TGTGCCAGTAGTTTCAGACTAGCGGGGATCACCGGGGAGCTGTTTTTT	CASSFRLAGITGELFF
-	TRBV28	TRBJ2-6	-	TGTGCCAGCAGCGGGATCTCTGGGGCCAACGTCCTGACTTTC	CASSGISGANVLTF
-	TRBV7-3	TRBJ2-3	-	TGTGCCAGCAGCTTAAGGGAGGTTTCAAGCCCAAACCATGAGACAGATACGCAGTATTTT	CASSLREVSSPNHETDTQYF
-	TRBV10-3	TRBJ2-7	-	TGTGCCATCAGTGAGGCAGAACCCTACGAGCAGTACTTC	CAISEAEPYEQYF
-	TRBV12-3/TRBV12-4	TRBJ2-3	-	TGTGCCAGCAGGGCGGTGGATACGCAGTATTTT	CASRAVDTQYF
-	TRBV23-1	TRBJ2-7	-	TGCGCCAGCAGTCGGGCCGTCTCCTACGAGCAGTACTTC	CASSRAVSYEQYF
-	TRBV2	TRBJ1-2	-	TGTGCCAGCAGCTCAGAGGAGGGCTATGGCTACACCTTC	CASSSEEGYGYTF
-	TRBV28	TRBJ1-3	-	TGTGCCAGCAGTTTATCGTTCGGGAACTCTGGAAACACCATATATTTT	CASSLSFGNSGNTIYF
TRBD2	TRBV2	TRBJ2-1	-	TGTGCCAGCAGTGTGGGACTAGCGAGGGCGAAACAGTTCTTC	CASSVGLARAKQFF
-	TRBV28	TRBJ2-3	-	TGTGCCATTCAACCAGGGCCCGCAGATACGCAGTATTTT	CAIQPGPADTQYF
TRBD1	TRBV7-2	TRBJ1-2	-	TGTGCCAACACTCTCGGACAGGGTGGGGGCTACACCTTC	CANTLGQGGGYTF
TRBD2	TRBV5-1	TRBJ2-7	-	TGCGCCAGCAGCTTGGAGGGCAGCGGGGGCAGACTCTACGAGCAGTACTTC	CASSLEGSGGRLYEQYF
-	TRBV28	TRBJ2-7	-	TGTGCCAGCAGTTTCCAGGGTGGTTACGAGCAGTACTTC	CASSFQGGYEQYF
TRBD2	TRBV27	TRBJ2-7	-	TGTGCCAGCCGAGAGGGGTGGGACTATTTTTACGAGCAGTACTTC	CASREGWDYFYEQYF
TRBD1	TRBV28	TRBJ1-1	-	TGTGCCAGCAGTTTAGACAGGGCTGAAGCTTTCTTT	CASSLDRAEAFF
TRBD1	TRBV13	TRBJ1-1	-	TGTGCCAGCAGCTTAGGCTTCGGACAGGGTATTGGATCGTTGCCTGAAGCTTTCTTT	CASSLGFGQGIGSLPEAFF
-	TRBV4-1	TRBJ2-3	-	TGCGCCAGCAGCCAAGGTCAGGGTGTTTTCGCAGATACGCAGTATTTT	CASSQGQGVFADTQYF
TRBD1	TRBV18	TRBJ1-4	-	TGTGCCAGCTCACCGGCCCAACAGGGACAGGAAAAACTGTTTTTT	CASSPAQQGQEKLFF
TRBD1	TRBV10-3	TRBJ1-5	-	TGTGCCATCAGTGAGTCGAAGGGACAGTCTAGCAATCAGCCCCAGCATTTT	CAISESKGQSSNQPQHF
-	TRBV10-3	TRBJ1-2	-	TGTGCCATCGGCGGGATCCGCTATGGCTACACCTTC	CAIGGIRYGYTF
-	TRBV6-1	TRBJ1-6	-	TGTGCCAGCAGTGAGGCTCGGGGGGTGGATAATTCACCCCTCCACTTT	CASSEARGVDNSPLHF
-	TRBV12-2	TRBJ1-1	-	TGTGCAAGTCGCTGCCCAGGCCAGGGGCTGAGCACTGAAGCTTTCTTT	CASRCPGQGLSTEAFF
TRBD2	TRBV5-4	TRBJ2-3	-	TGTGCCAGCAGCAGATCACTAGCGGGAGATGGGACAGATACGCAGTATTTT	CASSRSLAGDGTDTQYF
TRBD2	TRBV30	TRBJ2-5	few	TGTGCCTGGAGCGGGACTAGCGGGAGGGCCCACGGAGAGACCCAGTACTTC	CAWSGTSGRAHGETQYF
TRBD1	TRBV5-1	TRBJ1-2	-	TGCGCCAGCAGCCAGGGACAGACCTATGGCTACACCTTC	CASSQGQTYGYTF
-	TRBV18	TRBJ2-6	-	TGTGCCAGCTCCCCCACAGGGACAGGGGCCAACGTCCTGACTTTC	CASSPTGTGANVLTF
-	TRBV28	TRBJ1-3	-	TGTGCCAGCAGTTTTATAGCGCTGGGAAACACCATATATTTT	CASSFIALGNTIYF
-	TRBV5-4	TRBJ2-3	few	TGTGCCAGCAGCTTACAGGGAGATACGCAGTATTTT	CASSLQGDTQYF
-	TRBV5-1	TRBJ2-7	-	TGCGCCAGCAGCTTGCAGGGAGGAAGTGCCTACGAGCAGTACTTC	CASSLQGGSAYEQYF
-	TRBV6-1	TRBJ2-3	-	TGTGCCAGCAGTGAATGGTCAGGGGTTACAGATACGCAGTATTTT	CASSEWSGVTDTQYF
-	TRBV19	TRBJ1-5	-	TGTGCCAGTAGTACCGATGGGGGAGGGATCAATCAGCCCCAGCATTTT	CASSTDGGGINQPQHF
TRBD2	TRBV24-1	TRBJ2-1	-	TGTGCCACCAGTGATTTGAGCGGGAGTTCCTACAATGAGCAGTTCTTC	CATSDLSGSSYNEQFF
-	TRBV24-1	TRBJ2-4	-	TGTGCCACCAGTGACTCCGCCGGGACTTCTAACATTCAGTACTTC	CATSDSAGTSNIQYF
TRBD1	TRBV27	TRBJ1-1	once	TGTGCCAGCAGTTTATTTGGGGGGACAGCCTCTGTTCGGAACACTGAAGCTTTCTTT	CASSLFGGTASVRNTEAFF
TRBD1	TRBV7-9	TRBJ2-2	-	TGTGCCAGCAGCCCCGGACAGGGCTGGGGCGGGGAGCTGTTTTTT	CASSPGQGWGGELFF
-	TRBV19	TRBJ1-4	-	TGTGCCAGTAAAACGGGGGGACGAGAAAAACTGTTTTTT	CASKTGGREKLFF
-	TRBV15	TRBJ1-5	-	TGTGCCACCAGCAGAGATAGAATCAGCGGGGCGGGTCAGCCCCAGCATTTT	CATSRDRISGAGQPQHF
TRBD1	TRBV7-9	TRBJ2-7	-	TGTGCCAGCAGGTTGGGACAGGGGGAGGACGAGCAGTACTTC	CASRLGQGEDEQYF